This entry lists 9 T cell receptor beta chains sequenced from one sample in a study of cytomegalovirus exposure and HLA in healthy donors. Produced via immunoSEQ multiplex PCR; TCRdb's table is partial and in-frame only. The table shows approximately 180,000 clones, with 86% occurring only once. Material: PBMCs. These receptor sequences come from a man between 18 and 35 years old in good health and CMV-seropositive.

The chain combines TRBV11-2 with TRBJ2-3, with TRBD2 identical over 8 bases. The V gene's germline CDR1 is SGHAT and CDR2 FQNNGV. Trimming took 5 bases from V and 2 from J; bases not matched to a gene: 9. There are 16 residues in the CDR3. The CDR3 DNA follows: TGTGCCAGCAGCCCCTACCGGGGGGGGGCCACAGATACGCAGTATTTT. Translated, it gives CASSPYRGGATDTQYF.

To note about this clone: Other DNA sequences of this sample code for an identical CDR3. V usage is TRBV9 and J usage is TRBJ1-5; D ambiguous. The germline V gene encodes CDR1 SGDLS and CDR2 YYNGEE. This CDR3 has 13 amino acids. With 0 bases removed from V and 6 bases from J, the gap between germline ends came to 7 bases. The CDR3 loop reads CASSVGSGQPQHF. The CDR3 DNA sequence: TGTGCCAGCAGCGTAGGATCGGGTCAGCCCCAGCATTTT.

The J gene is TRBJ1-2, the V gene TRBV4-1, with a weak D call TRBD1 (5 bases). The CDR3 has 15 amino acids. V was cut by 2 bases and J by 2 bases, with 12 bases left in between. Germline V gives CDR1 MGHRA, CDR2 YSYEKL. In DNA form, the CDR3 reads TGCGCCAGCAGCCAATCGGGGGGGAGGAACTATGGCTACACCTTC. Protein: CASSQSGGRNYGYTF.

This chain connects TRBV11-3 to TRBJ2-3; 10 bases are shared with TRBD1. J gave up 12 bases and V 5 bases, and 8 bases lay outside the gene matches. This CDR3 has 13 amino acids. CDR1 and CDR2 (germline): SGHNT, YENEEA. In DNA form, the CDR3 reads TGTGCCAGCAGCGCTACCGGGACAGGGGCACAGTATTTT. Protein sequence: CASSATGTGAQYF.

V usage is TRBV7-3 and J usage is TRBJ1-1; D uncertain. The V end was cut by 2 bases, the J end by 1 base, with 17 bases between. Germline V gene lookup returns CDR1 SGHTA and CDR2 FQGTGA. CDR3 length: 17 residues. The CDR3 is CASSLWASTGRNTEAFF. In DNA form, the CDR3 reads TGTGCCAGCAGCTTATGGGCATCGACCGGCAGGAACACTGAAGCTTTCTTT.

The chain combines TRBV19 with TRBJ2-7, with 10 bases identical to TRBD1. The CDR3 covers 15 residues. Losses at the gene ends were 4 bases for V and 4 bases for J; bases not matched to a gene: 7. CDR1 and CDR2 (germline): LNHDA, SQIVND (reference sequence). CDR3 amino acids: CASSTPGQGNYEQYF. The CDR3 region has the DNA TGTGCCAGTAGTACCCCGGGACAGGGGAATTACGAGCAGTACTTC.

The rearrangement links TRBV4-3 to TRBJ1-1, with D perhaps TRBD1 (6 bases). This CDR3 is built from 13 residues. V was shortened by 3 bases and J by 12 bases, with 17 bases between the two germline ends. Germline loops: CDR1 LGHNA, CDR2 YSLEER. The CDR3 is CASSQADSRKSFF. The CDR3 coding sequence is TGCGCCAGCAGCCAGGCGGACAGTAGGAAGTCTTTCTTT.

The chain links TRBV13 to TRBJ1-5; D gene uncertain. This CDR3 comprises 16 residues. The V end lost 0 bases, the J end lost 2 bases, and 11 bases lay between the germline ends. Germline-derived CDR1 and CDR2 are PRHDT and FYEKMQ (reference sequence). DNA for the CDR3: TGTGCCAGCAGCTTAGGCCTTAGGGAGGGCAATCAGCCCCAGCATTTT. Amino acids: CASSLGLREGNQPQHF. Combining the CDR3 with reference TRBV13 and TRBJ1-5 gives the whole variable domain AAGVIQSPRHLIKEKRETATLKCYPIPRHDTVYWYQQGPGQDPQFLISFYEKMQSDKGSIPDRFSAQQFSDYHSELNMSSLELGDSALYFCASSLGLREGNQPQHFGDGTRLSIL.

The CDR3 bases are TGCAGCGCTACCTTGGGGCGGGGCTACGAGCAGTACTTC. Translating it yields CSATLGRGYEQYF. This rearrangement joins TRBV29-1 to TRBJ2-7, with a possible D match to TRBD2 (6 bases). CDR1 and CDR2 (germline): SQVTM, ANQGSEA. Trimming removed 7 bases at V and 3 bases at J, with 16 bases between. CDR3 length equals 13 residues.